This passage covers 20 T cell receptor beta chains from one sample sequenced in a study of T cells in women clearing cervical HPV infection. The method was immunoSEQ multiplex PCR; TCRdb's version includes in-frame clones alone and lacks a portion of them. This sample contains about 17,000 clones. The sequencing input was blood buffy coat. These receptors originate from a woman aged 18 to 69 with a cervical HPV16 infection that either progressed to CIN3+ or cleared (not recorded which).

The CDR3 loop reads CSASRTSGSNNEQFF. The CDR3 DNA, read in part, is TGCAGTGCTAGCCGGACTAGCGGGAGTAACAATGAG. The chain couples TRBV20-1 to TRBJ2-1; the match to TRBD2 covers 13 bases. The CDR3 end is not reached by the read, which stops 3 residues before it; the germline J gene fills it in. The CDR3 is made up of 15 amino acids. J gave up 5 bases and V 3 bases, and 4 bases lay outside the gene matches. Per the germline V gene, CDR1 is DFQATT and CDR2 is SNEGSKA (reference sequence).

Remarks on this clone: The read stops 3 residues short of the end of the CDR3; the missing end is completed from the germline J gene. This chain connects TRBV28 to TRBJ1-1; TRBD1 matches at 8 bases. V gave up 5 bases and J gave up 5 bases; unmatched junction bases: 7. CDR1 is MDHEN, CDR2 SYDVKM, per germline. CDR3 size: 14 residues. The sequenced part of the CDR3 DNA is TGTGCCAGCAGTATATCCAGGGGGCGGACTGAA. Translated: CASSISRGRTE. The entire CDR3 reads CASSISRGRTEAFF.

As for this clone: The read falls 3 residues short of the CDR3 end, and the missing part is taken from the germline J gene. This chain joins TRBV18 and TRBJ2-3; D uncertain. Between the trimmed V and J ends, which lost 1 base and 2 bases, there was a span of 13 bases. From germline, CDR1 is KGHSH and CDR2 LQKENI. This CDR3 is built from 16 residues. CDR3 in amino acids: CASSPLPRSDTDTQYF. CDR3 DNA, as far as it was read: TGTGCCAGCTCACCACTTCCTCGGAGCGACACAGATACG. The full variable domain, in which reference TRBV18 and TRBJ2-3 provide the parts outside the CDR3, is NAGVMQNPRHLVRRRGQEARLRCSPMKGHSHVYWYRQLPEEGLKFMVYLQKENIIDESGMPKERFSAEFPKEGPSILRIQQVVRGDSAAYFCASSPLPRSDTDTQYFGPGTRLTVL.

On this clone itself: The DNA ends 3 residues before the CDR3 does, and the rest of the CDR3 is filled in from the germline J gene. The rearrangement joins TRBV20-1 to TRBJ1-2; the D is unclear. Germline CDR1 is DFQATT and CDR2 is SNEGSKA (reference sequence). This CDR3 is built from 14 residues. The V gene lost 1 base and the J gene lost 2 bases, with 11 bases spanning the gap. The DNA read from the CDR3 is TGCAGTGCTAGAGTCACAGATTCGAACTATGGC. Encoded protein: CSARVTDSNYG. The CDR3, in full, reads CSARVTDSNYGYTF.

Incomplete CDR3 DNA: TGCGCCAGCAGCCGTGGACTAATCTATGAG. Translating it yields CASSRGLIYE. The entire CDR3 is CASSRGLIYEQFF. This chain uses TRBV4-1 with TRBJ2-1; tentative D call: TRBD2 (6 bases). The DNA ends 3 residues before the CDR3 does, and the rest of the CDR3 is filled in from the germline J gene. The CDR3 sequence is 13 residues long. V was pared by 4 bases and J by 8 bases, with 12 bases between. Germline V gene sequence: CDR1 MGHRA, CDR2 YSYEKL.

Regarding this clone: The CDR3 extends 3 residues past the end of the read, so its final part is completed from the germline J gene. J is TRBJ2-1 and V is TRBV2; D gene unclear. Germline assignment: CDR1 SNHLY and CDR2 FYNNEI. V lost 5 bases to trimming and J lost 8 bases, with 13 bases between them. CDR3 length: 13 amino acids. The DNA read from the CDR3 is TGTGCCAGCAGTAACCCTCTACCGGATGAG. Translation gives CASSNPLPDE. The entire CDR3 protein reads CASSNPLPDEQFF.

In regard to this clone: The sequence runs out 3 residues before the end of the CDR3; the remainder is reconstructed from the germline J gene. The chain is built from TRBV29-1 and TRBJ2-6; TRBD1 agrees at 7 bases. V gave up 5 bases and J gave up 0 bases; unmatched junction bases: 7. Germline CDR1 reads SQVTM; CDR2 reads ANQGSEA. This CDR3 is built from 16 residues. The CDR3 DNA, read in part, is TGCAGCGTTCTCGACAGGGCAAACTCTGGGGCCAACGTC. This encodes CSVLDRANSGANV. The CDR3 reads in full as CSVLDRANSGANVLTF. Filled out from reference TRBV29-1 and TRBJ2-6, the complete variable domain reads SAVISQKPSRDICQRGTSLTIQCQVDSQVTMMFWYRQQPGQSLTLIATANQGSEATYESGFVIDKFPISRPNLTFSTLTVSNMSPEDSSIYLCSVLDRANSGANVLTFGAGSRLTVL.

CDR3 region: CASSYGGENTDTQYF. The covered CDR3 bases are TGTGCCAGCAGTTATGGCGGGGAAAACACAGATACG. This sequence joins TRBV6-2 or TRBV6-3 and TRBJ2-3, with D possibly being TRBD2 (6 bases). The missing CDR3 end, 3 residues past where the read stops, is filled in from the germline J gene. Germline values: CDR1 MNHEY, CDR2 SVGEGT. The CDR3 runs to 15 residues. V was shortened by 3 bases and J by 2 bases, with 12 bases between the two germline ends.

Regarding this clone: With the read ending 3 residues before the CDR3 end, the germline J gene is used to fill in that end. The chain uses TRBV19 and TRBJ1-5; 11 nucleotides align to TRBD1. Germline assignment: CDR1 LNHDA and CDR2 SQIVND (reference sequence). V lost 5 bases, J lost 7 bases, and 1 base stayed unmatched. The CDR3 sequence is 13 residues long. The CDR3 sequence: CASSGTGGQPQHF. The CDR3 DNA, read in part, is TGTGCCAGTAGTGGGACAGGGGGACAGCCC.

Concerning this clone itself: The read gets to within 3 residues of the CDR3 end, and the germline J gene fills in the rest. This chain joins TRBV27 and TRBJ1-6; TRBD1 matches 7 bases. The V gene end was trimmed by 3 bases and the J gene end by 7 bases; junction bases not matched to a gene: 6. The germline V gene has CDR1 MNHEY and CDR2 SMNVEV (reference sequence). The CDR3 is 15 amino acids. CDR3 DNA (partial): TGTGCCAGCAGTTTCATCCAGGGGGAAAATTCACCC. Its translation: CASSFIQGENSP. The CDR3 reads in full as CASSFIQGENSPLHF.

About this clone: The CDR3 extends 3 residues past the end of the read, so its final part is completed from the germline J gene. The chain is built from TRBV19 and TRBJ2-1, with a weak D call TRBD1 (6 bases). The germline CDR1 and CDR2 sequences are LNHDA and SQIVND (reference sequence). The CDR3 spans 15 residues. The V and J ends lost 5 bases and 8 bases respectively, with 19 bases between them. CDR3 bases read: TGTGCCAGTAGTCTCACAGGGTCGAGTTCTTATGAG. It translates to CASSLTGSSSYE. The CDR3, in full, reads CASSLTGSSSYEQFF.

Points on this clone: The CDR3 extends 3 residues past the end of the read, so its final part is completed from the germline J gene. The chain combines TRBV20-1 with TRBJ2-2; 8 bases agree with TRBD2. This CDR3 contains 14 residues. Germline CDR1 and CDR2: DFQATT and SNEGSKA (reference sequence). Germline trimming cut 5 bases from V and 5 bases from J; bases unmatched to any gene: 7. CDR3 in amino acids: CSAGVAGRTGELFF. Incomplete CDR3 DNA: TGCAGTGCTGGAGTAGCGGGAAGGACCGGGGAG.

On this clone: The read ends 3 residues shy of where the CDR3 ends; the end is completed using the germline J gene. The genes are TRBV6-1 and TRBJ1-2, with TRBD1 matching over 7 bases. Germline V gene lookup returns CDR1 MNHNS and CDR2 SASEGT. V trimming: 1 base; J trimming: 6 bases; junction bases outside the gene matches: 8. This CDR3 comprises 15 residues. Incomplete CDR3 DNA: TGTGCCAGCAGTGAAGGAAGGGGGCAGTCGAATGGC. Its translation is CASSEGRGQSNG. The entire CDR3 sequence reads CASSEGRGQSNGYTF.

CDR3 sequence reads: CASSPRTGTINTEAFF. CDR3 DNA, as far as it was read: TGTGCCAGCAGCCCGAGGACAGGGACTATCAACACTGAA. The rearrangement uses TRBV7-8 and TRBJ1-1, with TRBD1 matching over 8 bases. The observed sequence ends 3 residues before the CDR3 terminus, with the missing tail filled in from the germline J gene. This CDR3 is 16 amino acids long. CDR1 is SGHVS and CDR2 is FQNEAQ in the germline V gene. Trimming at V came to 5 bases and at J to 2 bases, leaving 10 bases not matched to a gene.

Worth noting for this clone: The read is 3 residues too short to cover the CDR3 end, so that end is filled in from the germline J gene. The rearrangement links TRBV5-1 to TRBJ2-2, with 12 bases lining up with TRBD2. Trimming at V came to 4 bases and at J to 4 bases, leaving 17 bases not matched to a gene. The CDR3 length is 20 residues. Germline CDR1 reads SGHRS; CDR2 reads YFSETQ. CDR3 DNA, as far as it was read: TGCGCCAGCAGCCGAAAAACGACTAGCGGGAGTGAGTTTCGCACCGGGGAG. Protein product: CASSRKTTSGSEFRTGE. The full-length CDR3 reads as CASSRKTTSGSEFRTGELFF.

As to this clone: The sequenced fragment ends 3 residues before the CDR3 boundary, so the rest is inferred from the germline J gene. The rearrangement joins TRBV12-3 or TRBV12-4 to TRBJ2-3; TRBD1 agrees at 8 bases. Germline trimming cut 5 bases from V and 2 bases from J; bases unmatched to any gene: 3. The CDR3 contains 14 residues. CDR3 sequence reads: CASSQGAATDTQYF. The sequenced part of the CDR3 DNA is TGTGCCAGCAGTCAGGGGGCAGCCACAGATACG.

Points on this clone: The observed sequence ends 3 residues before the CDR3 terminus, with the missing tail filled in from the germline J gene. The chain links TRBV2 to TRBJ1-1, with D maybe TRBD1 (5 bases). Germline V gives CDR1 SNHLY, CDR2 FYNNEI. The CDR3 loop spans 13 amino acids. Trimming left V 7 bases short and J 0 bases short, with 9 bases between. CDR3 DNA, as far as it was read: TGTGCCAGCACCCGGGGGGTGAACACTGAA. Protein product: CASTRGVNTE. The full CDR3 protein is CASTRGVNTEAFF.

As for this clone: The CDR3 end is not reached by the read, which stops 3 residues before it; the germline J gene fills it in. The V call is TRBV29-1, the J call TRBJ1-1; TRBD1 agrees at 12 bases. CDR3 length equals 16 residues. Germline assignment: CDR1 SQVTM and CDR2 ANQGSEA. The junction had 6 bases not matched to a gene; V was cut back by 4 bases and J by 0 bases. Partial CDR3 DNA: TGCAGCGTTGGCGGGACAGGGGGCAGGATGAACACTGAA. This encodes CSVGGTGGRMNTE. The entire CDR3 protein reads CSVGGTGGRMNTEAFF.

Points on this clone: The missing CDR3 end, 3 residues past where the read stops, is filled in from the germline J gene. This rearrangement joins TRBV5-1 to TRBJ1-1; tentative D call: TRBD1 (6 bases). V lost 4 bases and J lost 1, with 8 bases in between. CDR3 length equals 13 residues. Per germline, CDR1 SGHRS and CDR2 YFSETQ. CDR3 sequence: CASSPQGNTEAFF. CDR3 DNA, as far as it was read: TGCGCCAGCAGCCCACAGGGGAACACTGAA.

Partial CDR3 DNA: TGTGCCATCAACAGGGACGAGTCCTATAATTCACCC. Translating it yields CAINRDESYNSP. The whole CDR3 is CAINRDESYNSPLHF. V is TRBV10-3 and J is TRBJ1-6; D may be TRBD1 (6 bases). The CDR3 end falls 3 residues outside the read, so it is completed with the germline J gene. The length of the CDR3 is 15 residues. Germline CDR1 ENHRY, CDR2 SYGVKD. The V gene lost 7 bases and the J gene lost 1 base, with 11 bases spanning the gap.